This TCR beta chain is drawn from a study of neurological immune-mediated disorders. TCRdb redid the calling of the 5' RACE reads with MiXCR, one entry per CDR3 protein. The profile covers over 55,000 distinct CDR3 sequences, with over 2% appearing a single time and 3% taken by the ten largest. The length of the CDR3 is 17 residues. With 4 bases removed from V and 0 bases from J, the gap between germline ends came to 16 bases. Germline V lookup: CDR1 SGDLS, CDR2 YYNGEE. This receptor was identified in a man aged 50-60 years with multiple sclerosis. V gene TRBV9 combines with J gene TRBJ1-4, with D unresolved. What was sequenced was PBMCs. CDR3 in amino acids: CASSPGGAIATNEKLFF. CDR3 DNA sequence: TGTGCCAGCAGCCCCGGTGGAGCGATCGCAACTAATGAAAAACTGTTTTTT.